A selection of T cell receptor beta chains follows, all from one sample in a study of monozygotic twins with inflammatory bowel disease. TCRdb reprocessed the 5' RACE reads and reports one entry per CDR3 protein, with no DNA. The listing contains 120,000 to 150,000 distinct CDR3 sequences. The sample was blood. The origin of the receptors is a human donor with ulcerative colitis or Crohn's disease, or a healthy co-twin of an affected twin (not recorded which). CDR3s include the opening cysteine and the closing phenylalanine or tryptophan. The order of the fields is J gene, V gene, CDR3 protein.

>TRBJ2-1|TRBV5-1
CASSLQGINNEQFF
>TRBJ2-5|TRBV5-1
CASSPYWGTANQETQYF
>TRBJ2-3|TRBV7-9
CASSPRLAGITDTQYF
>TRBJ2-6|TRBV5-1
CASSFTGPRSGANVLTF
>TRBJ2-5|TRBV6-1
CASRSPTGLETQYF
>TRBJ2-3|TRBV18
CASSPRVTQPSRADTQYF
>TRBJ1-5|TRBV20-1
CSALEDSNQPQHF
>TRBJ2-5|TRBV20-1
CSATHPPRAGESATQYF
>TRBJ1-5|TRBV12-3/TRBV12-4
CASSLEQPNQPQHF
>TRBJ2-7|TRBV5-4
CASSLAGQEFYEQYF
>TRBJ2-1|TRBV6-2/TRBV6-3
CASSHFYNEQFF
>TRBJ1-5|TRBV6-1
CASSESDTYSNQPQHF
>TRBJ2-1|TRBV11-2
CASSLPSGGNGQFF
>TRBJ2-7|TRBV5-1
CASSTTGSTYEQYF
>TRBJ2-2|TRBV4-1
CASSRDIRQTGGRTGELFF
>TRBJ1-1|TRBV5-1
CASSRGGEGGTEAFF
>TRBJ1-2|TRBV20-1
CSARDGGQGAYGYTF
>TRBJ2-5|TRBV20-1
CSARTGPIPTQYF
>TRBJ2-7|TRBV5-1
CASSSTGPLYEQYF
>TRBJ1-2|TRBV6-5
CASSWGGGGYTF
>TRBJ2-5|TRBV12-5
CASGLEPRVETQYF
>TRBJ1-5|TRBV12-3/TRBV12-4
CASSPPGAGYQPQHF
>TRBJ1-2|TRBV21-1
CASSLGGGNYGYTF
>TRBJ2-7|TRBV10-3
CAISEGGTPHEQYF
>TRBJ1-5|TRBV5-1
CASSQPGGNQPQHF
>TRBJ1-6|TRBV2
CASSGQGAAYNSPLHF
>TRBJ2-7|TRBV12-3/TRBV12-4
CASSLRSRAGSLEQYF
>TRBJ2-7|TRBV6-2/TRBV6-3
CASSYTTGTYEQYF
>TRBJ1-1|TRBV12-3/TRBV12-4
CASSLLTGGAAFF
>TRBJ1-4|TRBV18
CASSPGQSNEKLFF
>TRBJ2-1|TRBV27
CASSTRQSSFYNEQFF
>TRBJ1-6|TRBV14
CASSQSSYNSPLHF
>TRBJ1-2|TRBV19
CASSMRGQSPVGYTF
>TRBJ2-3|TRBV4-2
CASSPPDTSGGATDTQYF
>TRBJ2-1|TRBV7-6
CASSLRPGGNEQFF
>TRBJ2-3|TRBV18
CASSPSSGSSTDTQYF
>TRBJ1-1|TRBV5-1
CASSLQQAETEAFF
>TRBJ2-7|TRBV7-2
CASSADRDYEQYF
>TRBJ1-2|TRBV7-2
CASSLDLRGYTF
>TRBJ2-2|TRBV19
CASKKWGANTGELFF
>TRBJ2-4|TRBV6-1
CASRVTPSKNIQYF
>TRBJ2-3|TRBV7-2
CASSLVLAVRTDTQYF
>TRBJ1-1|TRBV27
CASSFRQAFTEAFF
>TRBJ2-7|TRBV7-2
CASSSKFQGNSYERYF
>TRBJ2-1|TRBV12-3/TRBV12-4
CASSSHSGTGYYNEQFF
>TRBJ2-7|TRBV7-2
CASSNTYEQYF
>TRBJ2-7|TRBV9
CASSVEDVPYEQYF
>TRBJ1-6|TRBV7-2
CASSSGPGTSPLHF
>TRBJ1-1|TRBV7-9
CASSSRDRGPEAFF
>TRBJ1-1|TRBV18
CASSPNLSHRSTEAFF
>TRBJ2-4|TRBV6-2/TRBV6-3
CASSYPRRSGGKLPNIQYF
>TRBJ2-5|TRBV18
CASSPPSSGQETQYF
>TRBJ2-2|TRBV7-9
CASVRGQRANTGELFF
>TRBJ2-1|TRBV2
CASRATGRNEQFF
>TRBJ2-3|TRBV5-1
CASSTTAGARTDTQYF
>TRBJ1-2|TRBV6-2/TRBV6-3
CASSYLSTLPGQPPHYGYTF
>TRBJ2-1|TRBV5-4
CASSLMRGPRNEQFF
>TRBJ2-1|TRBV19
CASSIGPPDSRIYNEQFF
>TRBJ2-3|TRBV7-2
CASSLAGLAGTTDTQYF
>TRBJ1-1|TRBV7-8
CASSFDKNTEAFF